The TCR beta chain described here comes from a study of blood T cell repertoires in COVID-19. Study as a whole: Sample material is recorded as cDNA or gDNA derived from T cells, B-cell-depleted T cells, or PBMCs.

Assay used: immunoSEQ multiplex PCR; TCRdb lists only in-frame clones, some missing. The sample includes over 350,000 clones, 85% to 90% of them seen just once. V dropped 5 bases and J dropped 5 bases, with 13 bases sitting between them. Germline values: CDR1 SGHTA, CDR2 FQGNSA. The CDR3 is 13 residues long. Sequences were obtained from peripheral blood. The rearrangement links TRBV7-2 to TRBJ2-7; TRBD1 is a possible D gene (6 bases). The TCR sequence derives from a woman aged 25 to 39 with acute or convalescent COVID-19. The CDR3 DNA is TGTGCCAGCAGCGCCGAACAGGGCCACGAGCAGTACTTC. The encoded protein is CASSAEQGHEQYF.